This section outlines one T cell receptor beta chain sequence together with its context. Method: immunoSEQ multiplex PCR; TCRdb's copy keeps in-frame clones and lacks some. The table has around 56,000 clones, about 88% seen once. This specimen comes from a study of T cell changes during pregnancy in multiple sclerosis. CDR3 length: 12 amino acids. V was pared by 8 bases and J by 1 base, with 2 bases of the junction left unmatched. Germline CDR1 is SGHRS and CDR2 is YFSETQ. This chain joins TRBV5-1 and TRBJ1-1; 7 bases map to TRBD1. Here the sequenced sample was peripheral blood, taken after pregnancy. The sequence was obtained from a female donor with multiple sclerosis, enrolled in a pregnancy study. CDR3 in DNA: TGCGCCAGTCGGACAGGGAACACTGAAGCTTTCTTT. Amino acid sequence: CASRTGNTEAFF.